These 9 T cell receptor beta chains originate from one sample sequenced in a study of blood T cell repertoires in COVID-19. Libraries were prepared by immunoSEQ multiplex PCR; TCRdb keeps only in-frame clonotypes and omits some of them. The sample lists about 150,000 clones; almost 85% were seen once. Sequenced material: peripheral blood. The receptors derive from a woman at least 80 years old with COVID-19, enrolled during active disease.

This clone was detected only once. The chain couples TRBV5-1 to TRBJ1-4; D remains unclear. The CDR3 extends over 13 amino acids. Germline CDR1 SGHRS, CDR2 YFSETQ. Trimming stripped 2 bases from V and 2 bases from J, with 4 bases between. This chain's CDR3 is CASSFVTNEKLFF. CDR3 coding DNA: TGCGCCAGCAGCTTCGTCACTAATGAAAAACTGTTTTTT. The complete variable domain, with remaining parts taken from reference TRBV5-1 and TRBJ1-4, reads KAGVTQTPRYLIKTRGQQVTLSCSPISGHRSVSWYQQTPGQGLQFLFEYFSETQRNKGNFPGRFSGRQFSNSRSEMNVSTLELGDSALYLCASSFVTNEKLFFGSGTQLSVL.

In its sample, this clone was seen a few times. The rearrangement joins TRBV10-1 to TRBJ2-7; 7 bases line up with TRBD2. This CDR3 contains 14 residues. In germline, CDR1 is WNHNN, CDR2 SYGVQD (reference sequence). V lost 3 bases and J lost 2; bases outside the gene matches: 4. The chain's CDR3 is CASSEAGLPYEQYF. The DNA for the CDR3 is TGCGCCAGCAGTGAAGCGGGACTTCCCTACGAGCAGTACTTC.

The CDR3 loop is CASSLWRGGSSGTNTGELFF. The CDR3 coding sequence is TGTGCCAGCAGCCTCTGGCGGGGGGGCTCTTCGGGCACGAACACCGGGGAGCTGTTTTTT. The rearrangement joins TRBV3-1 (or the pseudogene TRBV3-2) to TRBJ2-2; 9 nucleotides match TRBD2. The CDR3 is 20 amino acids. Germline loops: CDR1 LGHDT, CDR2 YNNKEL (reference sequence). The V segment lost 4 bases and the J segment 0 bases; nucleotides outside the gene matches: 15.

A single count supports this clone. The gene calls are TRBV6-5 and TRBJ2-3, with 7 nucleotides matching TRBD1. V lost 8 bases to trimming and J lost 0 bases; unmatched junction nucleotides: 2. The CDR3 runs to 13 residues. Looked up from germline, CDR1 is MNHEY and CDR2 is SVGAGI. The CDR3 spells CASVQGSTDTQYF. CDR3 nucleotides: TGTGCCAGCGTACAGGGGAGCACAGATACGCAGTATTTT.

In this sample, this clone turned up a few times. CDR3: CASSSHQPNTEAFF. For the CDR3, the DNA is TGCGCCAGCAGCTCACACCAACCAAACACTGAAGCTTTCTTT. V usage is TRBV5-1 and J usage is TRBJ1-1, with unresolved D. Germline values: CDR1 SGHRS, CDR2 YFSETQ. V was trimmed by 3 bases and J by 2 bases, leaving 11 bases between them. The CDR3 consists of 14 residues.

The V gene is TRBV27, the J gene TRBJ1-6; 9 bases are shared with TRBD1. Germline CDR1 and CDR2: MNHEY and SMNVEV (reference sequence). The CDR3 totals 16 residues. V was pared by 5 bases and J by 5 bases, with 7 bases of the junction left unmatched. The CDR3 region is CASSPWDRVDNSPLHF. CDR3 in DNA: TGTGCCAGCAGTCCCTGGGACAGGGTGGATAATTCACCCCTCCACTTT.

The V call is TRBV7-9, the J call TRBJ1-6; D not resolved. CDR3 length: 14 residues. V was shortened by 5 bases and J by 10 bases, with 15 bases between the two germline ends. Per germline, CDR1 SEHNR and CDR2 FQNEAQ (reference sequence). The chain's CDR3 is CASSKITTGSPLHF. CDR3 coding DNA: TGTGCCAGCAGCAAGATAACGACGGGGTCACCCCTCCACTTT.

The chain uses TRBV15 and TRBJ2-2, with 10 bases lining up with TRBD2. This CDR3 has 14 residues. The junction had 5 bases not matched to a gene; V was cut back by 6 bases and J by 7 bases. The germline CDR1 and CDR2 sequences are LNHNV and YYDKDF (reference sequence). The CDR3 nucleotides are TGTGCCACCAGTCGACTAGCGGGTGGCGGGGAGCTGTTTTTT. Encoded protein: CATSRLAGGGELFF.

For the CDR3, the DNA is TGTGCCAGCAGCCCAAACGGGGGGTTCACTGAAGCTTTCTTT. It encodes CASSPNGGFTEAFF. The rearrangement joins TRBV7-2 to TRBJ1-1; D might be TRBD1 (5 bases). Germline V gene data show CDR1 as SGHTA and CDR2 as FQGNSA. The ends were cut back, 5 bases at V and 4 bases at J, with 14 bases in the middle. The CDR3 has 14 amino acids.